This T cell receptor (beta chain) was sequenced in a study of blood T cell repertoires in COVID-19 (dated by TCRdb to the early 2020s). A note on the overall study: Collaborator samples came from the United States, Italy and Spain and covered acute and convalescent phases of COVID-19. A de-identified subject ID, COVID-19 status, age in years and sex were almost always included in the sample metadata. The samples were drawn from the first 160 participants of the ongoing ImmuneRACE study and from under 1,500 subjects provided by 6 global collaborators. The material from the prospective study consisted of cDNA or gDNA derived from T cells, B-cell-depleted T cells, or PBMCs. The dataset comprised deeply sampled blood TCRbeta repertoires from subjects exposed to, actively infected with, or recovered from COVID-19. Where available, HLA class I and class II types were obtained from metadata supplied by the sample provider rather than from assay-based typing. The repertoires were released in a freely available public database meant as a resource for research on the immune response to SARS-CoV-2.

TCRbeta CDR3 regions were amplified from genomic DNA by means of the immunoSEQ Assay, a bias-controlled multiplex PCR. Per the source publication's procedure: Within the assay, amplification of reference gene primers was used to estimate how many nucleated cells each sample contained. Sequence reads were collapsed and filtered to measure the absolute abundance of every unique TCRbeta CDR3 rearrangement. For each sample, productive Simpson clonality was calculated by taking the square root of Simpson's diversity index across productive rearrangements. TCRdb stores this immuneACCESS table with in-frame sequences only. Part of the clones is absent; in the studies checked, under half of the shortfall reflects unresolved V genes, and no reason is known for the rest. That table furnishes V, J and clone size, whereas the DNA furnished D and trimming. The sample records 80,000 to 90,000 clones, around 88% of which are singletons. Jointly, the top ten make up about 5.3% of the sample.

As for this clone: Its antigen specificity is not known. No base quality information exists; no much larger clone differs at one position.

Whole blood was collected in K2EDTA tubes by collaborating institutions according to the institutions' own protocols. Collaborator samples were shipped for TCRbeta analysis as frozen whole blood, isolated PBMCs, or DNA extracted from either sample type. What the work shows at the level of the full study, not this receptor alone: The amount of clinical and demographic metadata varied by source and participant and was provided uncurated.

This receptor was taken from a man aged 55-75 years with acute or convalescent COVID-19. Material: peripheral blood.

The sequenced DNA is TGCGCCAGCAGCTTAGGGTCGGGGAATTCGGAGACCCAGTACTTC. Translated, it gives CASSLGSGNSETQYF. The rearrangement joined TRBV5-1 to TRBJ2-5; a tentative D match to TRBD2 spans 5 bases. The V and J ends are trimmed by 2 bases and 5 bases, leaving 16 bases between them. The CDR3 measures 15 amino acids from cysteine to phenylalanine. Only the CDR3 DNA stays, 45 bases, in frame from base 1. CDR1 and CDR2 are drawn from the germline V gene: SGHRS, YFSETQ.